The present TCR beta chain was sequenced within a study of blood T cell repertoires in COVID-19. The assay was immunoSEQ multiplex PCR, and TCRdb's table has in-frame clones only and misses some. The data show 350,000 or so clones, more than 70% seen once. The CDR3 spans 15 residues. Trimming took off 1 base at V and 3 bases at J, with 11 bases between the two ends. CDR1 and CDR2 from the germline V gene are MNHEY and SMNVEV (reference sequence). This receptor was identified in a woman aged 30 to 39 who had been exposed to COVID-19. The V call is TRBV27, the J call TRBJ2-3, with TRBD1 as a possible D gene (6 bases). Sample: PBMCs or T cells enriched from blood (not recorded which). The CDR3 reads CASSLWSGATDTQYF. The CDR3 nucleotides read TGTGCCAGCAGTTTATGGTCAGGGGCGACAGATACGCAGTATTTT.